This T cell receptor beta chain was captured by sequencing in a study of blood T cell repertoires in COVID-19. At the level of the study: T cells, B-cell-depleted T cells, or PBMCs provided the cDNA or gDNA that served as material.

This clone was recorded only once. The V segment lost 0 bases and the J segment 7 bases; nucleotides outside the gene matches: 9. Germline CDR1 and CDR2: SGDLS and YYNGEE. CDR3 length equals 17 residues. Source study methods: The assay estimated nucleated cells by amplifying reference gene primers. TCRdb's copy holds only in-frame clones and misses some; the assay was immunoSEQ multiplex PCR. Clonal size and the V and J genes are those of that table, whereas D and trimming came from the DNA. Here the sample spans over 250,000 clones, roughly nine tenths being singletons. V is TRBV9 and J is TRBJ1-6, with 8 bases aligning to TRBD1. The receptor was derived from a man in his sixties who had recovered from COVID-19. The material sequenced was peripheral blood. CDR3 in DNA: TGTGCCAGCAGCGTAGTCGACAGGGGACCCGCGAATTCACCCCTCCACTTT. Its protein product is CASSVVDRGPANSPLHF.